These 21 T cell receptor beta chains were sequenced from one sample in a study of blood T cells in healthy people across ages. Sample-barcoded 5' priming and a J-beta primer mix drove a second PCR of roughly 7 to 11 cycles. Using its own MiXCR run on the 5' RACE reads, TCRdb lists one record per CDR3 protein. Here the sample spans some 1.5 million distinct CDR3 sequences, approximately 30% being singletons. The sequencing input was blood. Every receptor here comes from a woman aged 25-40 years in good health.

The chain recombines TRBV6-6 with TRBJ1-5; TRBD1 might be the D (5 bases). Trimming cost V 6 bases and J 5 bases, with 20 bases left between them. This CDR3 has 16 residues. The germline CDR1 and CDR2 sequences are MNHNY and SVGAGI (reference sequence). The DNA for the CDR3 is TGTGCCAGCAGGTTTCCCCGGGGGAGATACGATCAGCCCCAGCATTTT. Translating it yields CASRFPRGRYDQPQHF.

The V call is TRBV28, the J call TRBJ2-1, with D perhaps matching TRBD1 (5 bases). The V gene lost 11 bases and the J gene lost 3 bases, with 14 bases spanning the gap. CDR3 size: 13 residues. CDR1 MDHEN and CDR2 SYDVKM come from the germline V gene. CDR3 in DNA: TGTGCCGCCCAGGGCAGGAACTACAATGAGCAGTTCTTC. Its protein product is CAAQGRNYNEQFF.

This clonotype has only a few counts. The chain carries TRBV12-3 or TRBV12-4 and TRBJ2-5, with D tentatively TRBD2 (6 bases). The V end lost 5 bases, the J end lost 7 bases, and 20 bases lay between the germline ends. This CDR3 has 15 residues. CDR3 region: CASSPWDSQGATQYF. The CDR3 DNA reads as TGTGCCAGCAGTCCCTGGGACTCGCAAGGGGCGACCCAGTACTTC.

This chain's CDR3 is CARPGLFTDTQYF. CDR3 coding DNA: TGTGCCCGCCCGGGGTTATTCACAGATACGCAGTATTTT. The chain is built from TRBV6-5 and TRBJ2-3; possible D gene TRBD2, 5 bases. The CDR3 is 13 amino acids. The germline V and J ends were trimmed by 11 bases and 2 bases, with 14 bases remaining between them. The germline V gene encodes CDR1 MNHEY and CDR2 SVGAGI.

The chain couples TRBV9 to TRBJ2-1, with D uncertain. This CDR3 contains 12 residues. V lost 4 bases and J 8 bases, leaving 10 bases between the germline ends. Germline lookup yields CDR1 SGDLS and CDR2 YYNGEE. The CDR3: CASSPTIYEQFF. The DNA of the CDR3 is TGTGCCAGCAGCCCCACTATTTATGAGCAGTTCTTC.

This clonotype was seen a few times. The chain has TRBV13 and TRBJ2-1; D remains ambiguous. CDR3 length equals 11 residues. Germline loops: CDR1 PRHDT, CDR2 FYEKMQ (reference sequence). V lost 1 base and J 11 bases, leaving 6 bases between the germline ends. This chain's CDR3 is CASSLVGQQFF. CDR3 sequence (DNA): TGTGCCAGCAGCTTAGTTGGCCAGCAGTTCTTC.

This clonotype has at least ten counts. The V and J genes are TRBV7-2 and TRBJ2-5; D possibly corresponds to TRBD2 (6 bases). CDR1 is SGHTA and CDR2 is FQGNSA in the germline V gene. The CDR3 totals 13 residues. V shed 1 base and J shed 7 bases, with 10 bases lying between them. The CDR3 DNA reads as TGTGCCAGCAGCTTAGACTGGGGAGGGACCCAGTACTTC. It codes for CASSLDWGGTQYF.

This clonotype was picked up many times. The V gene is TRBV12-3 or TRBV12-4, the J gene TRBJ2-1; D possibly uses TRBD1 or TRBD2 (5 bases each). CDR3 length: 14 residues. With 5 bases removed from V and 3 bases from J, the gap between germline ends came to 11 bases. CDR3 in amino acids: CASSRDGLYNEQFF. CDR3 nucleotide sequence: TGTGCCAGCAGTCGGGACGGCCTCTACAATGAGCAGTTCTTC.

At least ten counts were recorded for this clonotype. V is TRBV5-1 and J is TRBJ2-7; D possibly uses TRBD1 or TRBD2 (5 bases each). Per germline, CDR1 SGHRS and CDR2 YFSETQ. V gave up 0 bases and J gave up 0 bases, with 10 bases separating them. This CDR3 has 15 amino acids. The CDR3 region is CASSLDPGSSYEQYF. In DNA, the CDR3 is TGCGCCAGCAGCTTGGACCCAGGGAGCTCCTACGAGCAGTACTTC.

V is TRBV5-1 and J is TRBJ2-7, with 7 bases identical to TRBD1. Per the germline V gene, CDR1 is SGHRS and CDR2 is YFSETQ. This CDR3 contains 15 residues. J was trimmed by 0 bases and V by 3 bases; bases with no gene match: 6. For the CDR3, the DNA is TGCGCCAGCAGCTGGGACAGTCCAAGCTCCTACGAGCAGTACTTC. Amino acid sequence: CASSWDSPSSYEQYF.

The CDR3 sequence is CASSLANHRDRVADTQYF. DNA for the CDR3: TGTGCCAGCAGCTTAGCCAACCACCGGGACAGGGTTGCAGATACGCAGTATTTT. The V gene is TRBV7-9, the J gene TRBJ2-3; TRBD1 agrees at 9 bases. CDR1 is SEHNR and CDR2 is FQNEAQ in the germline V gene (reference sequence). The CDR3 length is 18 residues. With 0 bases clipped from V and 4 bases from J, the junction kept 11 bases outside the gene matches. The variable domain in full, completed from reference TRBV7-9 and TRBJ2-3, reads DTGVSQNPRHKITKRGQNVTFRCDPISEHNRLYWYRQTLGQGPEFLTYFQNEAQLEKSRLLSDRFSAERPKGSFSTLEIQRTEQGDSAMYLCASSLANHRDRVADTQYFGPGTRLTVL.

This clonotype was detected many times. The chain recombines TRBV2 with TRBJ2-7, with TRBD1 as a possible D gene (6 bases). V shed 7 bases and J shed 3 bases, with 10 bases lying between them. Germline V lookup: CDR1 SNHLY, CDR2 FYNNEI. The CDR3 is made up of 12 amino acids. The CDR3, as DNA: TGTGCCAGCACCGCAGGGGACTACGAGCAGTACTTC. This sequence encodes CASTAGDYEQYF.

The chain uses TRBV7-2 and TRBJ1-2; 8 nucleotides line up with TRBD1. With 5 bases clipped from V and 5 bases from J, the junction kept 10 bases outside the gene matches. The CDR3 has 15 residues. Germline CDR1 SGHTA, CDR2 FQGNSA. CDR3 coding DNA: TGTGCCAGCAGCCCGGACAGGGCGGCTCGTTATGGCTACACCTTC. Its protein is CASSPDRAARYGYTF.

This clonotype has just a few counts. The chain links TRBV19 to TRBJ2-3, with unresolved D. The CDR3 is 13 residues long. Trimming shortened V by 3 bases and J by 5 bases, and 9 bases separated the two germline ends. The germline V gene encodes CDR1 LNHDA and CDR2 SQIVND (reference sequence). Written as DNA, the CDR3 is TGTGCCAGTAGTATGGCCCTTAAAGATACGCAGTATTTT. As protein: CASSMALKDTQYF.

The chain recombines TRBV10-3 with TRBJ1-3; D gene unclear. The CDR3 extends over 15 amino acids. Germline V lookup: CDR1 ENHRY, CDR2 SYGVKD. The V gene lost 4 bases and the J gene lost 0 bases, with 10 bases spanning the gap. The CDR3 region has the DNA TGTGCCATCAGTGCCTCCTGGGACTCTGGAAACACCATATATTTT. This translates into CAISASWDSGNTIYF.

This clonotype appeared many times. The chain joins TRBV10-2 to TRBJ2-7, with a tentative D call TRBD1 (5 bases). The CDR3 covers 13 residues. Germline V CDR1 and CDR2: WSHSY, SAAADI. The V gene lost 6 bases and the J gene lost 0 bases, with 9 bases spanning the gap. The CDR3 protein is CASRNRSSYEQYF. CDR3 sequence (DNA): TGCGCCAGCAGAAACAGGAGCTCCTACGAGCAGTACTTC.

This clonotype was picked up a small number of times. The J gene is TRBJ2-6, the V gene TRBV6-6; D is perhaps TRBD1 (5 bases). The germline V gene has CDR1 MNHNY and CDR2 SVGAGI (reference sequence). The CDR3 length is 15 residues. V lost 2 bases and J 0 bases, leaving 5 bases between the germline ends. This chain's CDR3 is CASSYDSSGANVLTF. As DNA, the CDR3 is TGTGCCAGCAGTTACGACAGCTCTGGGGCCAACGTCCTGACTTTC.

This clonotype was counted only a few times. The J gene is TRBJ1-4, the V gene TRBV20-1; D unresolved. The CDR3 contains 12 residues. The V end lost 3 bases, the J end lost 4 bases, and 6 bases lay between the germline ends. Germline CDR1 and CDR2: DFQATT and SNEGSKA (reference sequence). The CDR3 reads CSARSVNEKLFF. The CDR3 nucleotides are TGCAGTGCTAGGAGTGTTAATGAAAAACTGTTTTTT.

The CDR3: CASSQVGQGRETQYF. In DNA form, the CDR3 reads TGCGCCAGCAGCCAGGTCGGACAGGGCCGGGAGACCCAGTACTTC. This chain connects TRBV4-3 to TRBJ2-5; TRBD1 matches at 8 bases. The V gene's germline CDR1 is LGHNA and CDR2 YSLEER. V gave up 3 bases and J gave up 5 bases; unmatched junction bases: 8. The CDR3 is 15 residues long.

Comment on this clonotype: It may be a read error: a sequence one base away is much more abundant. The CDR3 is CTSSLLDRIEGYTF. The CDR3 DNA is TGTACCAGCAGCTTACTTGACAGGATCGAGGGCTACACCTTC. V and J are TRBV7-9 and TRBJ1-2; perhaps TRBD1 as D (6 bases). Germline lookup yields CDR1 SEHNR and CDR2 FQNEAQ (reference sequence). The length of the CDR3 is 14 residues.

The chain joins TRBV5-6 to TRBJ1-4; 7 positions agree with TRBD1. The CDR3 is 15 amino acids. Germline values: CDR1 SGHDT, CDR2 YYEEEE. V was clipped by 5 bases and J by 6 bases; unmatched bases: 10. CDR3 amino acids: CASRQTGAVDEKLFF. Here the CDR3 DNA reads TGTGCCAGCAGACAAACAGGGGCGGTGGATGAAAAACTGTTTTTT.